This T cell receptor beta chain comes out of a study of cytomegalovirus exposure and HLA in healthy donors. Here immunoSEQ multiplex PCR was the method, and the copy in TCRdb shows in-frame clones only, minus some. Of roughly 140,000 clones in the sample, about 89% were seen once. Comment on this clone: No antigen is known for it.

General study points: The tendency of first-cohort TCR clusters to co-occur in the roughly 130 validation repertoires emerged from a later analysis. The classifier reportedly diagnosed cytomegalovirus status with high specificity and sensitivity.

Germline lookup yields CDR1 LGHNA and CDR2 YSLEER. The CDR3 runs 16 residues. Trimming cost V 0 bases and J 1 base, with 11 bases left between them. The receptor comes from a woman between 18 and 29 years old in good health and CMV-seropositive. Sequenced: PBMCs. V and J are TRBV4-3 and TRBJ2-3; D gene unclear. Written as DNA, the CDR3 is TGCGCCAGCAGCCAAGATCATAGGCAGGGCACAGATACGCAGTATTTT. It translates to CASSQDHRQGTDTQYF.